The clone carrying this T cell receptor (beta chain) showed up just a few times. The repertoire was sequenced with immunoSEQ multiplex PCR; TCRdb's copy has only in-frame clones and lacks some. The data hold a few hundred thousand clones, with 75% to 90% observed a single time. The sample is drawn from a study of blood T cell repertoires in COVID-19. The V and J ends lost 1 base and 3 bases, in that order; junction bases with no gene match: 8. In germline, CDR1 is LGHNA, CDR2 YNFKEQ. The CDR3 length is 16 residues. The TCR originated in a woman in her forties or fifties who had recovered from COVID-19. The specimen sequenced was peripheral blood. This sequence joins TRBV4-2 and TRBJ2-7; 8 bases are shared with TRBD2. The CDR3 region is CASSQGAGGTVYEQYF. The CDR3, as DNA: TGTGCCAGCAGCCAAGGGGCGGGGGGCACAGTCTACGAGCAGTACTTC.